This T cell receptor (beta chain) came from a study of cytomegalovirus exposure and HLA in healthy donors. The study, taken as a whole, reports: Cytomegalovirus-associated status was assigned to approximately 160 TCR beta chains. A link between a missense DCLRE1C variant and TCR beta V- and J-gene trimming emerged from a later analysis.

The PCR employed 60 Vbeta primers together with 13 Jbeta primers. Repertoires were generated with immunoSEQ multiplex PCR, while TCRdb's copy carries only in-frame clones and drops some. Of around 180,000 clones listed, around 82% are singletons. Turning to this clone: The antigen is unknown.

From germline, CDR1 is GTSNPN and CDR2 SVGIG (reference sequence). V was cut by 4 bases and J by 0 bases, with 10 bases left in between. The CDR3 is made up of 13 amino acids. The chain employs TRBV30 and TRBJ2-7; a weak D match, TRBD1 (6 bases). Sequences were obtained from PBMCs. The clonotype was recovered from a man aged 55 to 70 in good health and CMV-seronegative. As DNA, the CDR3 is TGTGCCTGGAATACAGGGAGCTCCTACGAGCAGTACTTC. As protein: CAWNTGSSYEQYF.